This T cell receptor beta chain was captured by sequencing in a study of T-cell memory formation after mild COVID-19. TCRdb independently ran MiXCR on the 5' RACE reads; one entry per CDR3 protein. This table holds 470,000 or so distinct CDR3 sequences, 20% found once. Sequenced material: PBMCs or a T cell subset sorted from them (not recorded which). This clonotype was obtained from an adult woman who had mild COVID-19 (a few samples of this study predate the infection). Cell type and time point are not known.

The CDR3 reads CASSYPGLAGNEQFF. CDR3 bases: TGTGCCAGCAGTTACCCGGGACTAGCGGGAAATGAGCAGTTCTTC. The chain is built from TRBV6-2 or TRBV6-3 and TRBJ2-1, with 13 nucleotides matching TRBD2. The CDR3 is 15 amino acids. Per the germline V gene, CDR1 is MNHEY and CDR2 is SVGEGT. J lost 7 bases, V lost 2 bases, and 2 bases had no gene match.